This is a list of T cell receptor beta chains from one sample in a study of T cells in Graves' hyperthyroidism and ophthalmopathy. TCRdb reanalysed the multiplex PCR reads using MiXCR and keeps one entry per CDR3 protein. The repertoire holds some 460,000 distinct CDR3 sequences, with 15% to 18% as singletons. Sequencing input: blood. These receptors all stem from a woman between 18 and 29 years old with Graves' hyperthyroidism. The CDR3 runs from the conserved cysteine through the conserved F or W. D genes are given only for firm matches. Not every row has a clone size; where given, it reads once, few, many or a size class.

TRBD1,few,TRBV20-1,TRBJ1-2,TGCAGTGCATCCGCCGGGACAGGGTTCCAGGGCTACACCTTC,CSASAGTGFQGYTF
-,few,TRBV6-1,TRBJ1-5,TGTGCCAGCAGTAGCGCGGGACAGCCCCAGCATTTT,CASSSAGQPQHF
TRBD2,many,TRBV6-2/TRBV6-3,TRBJ2-1,TGTGCCAGCAGGCCGGGACTACCCTACAATGAGCAGTTCTTC,CASRPGLPYNEQFF
-,-,TRBV5-6,TRBJ1-2,TGTGCCAGCATAAGGCTTTGGGGCTATGGCTACACCTTC,CASIRLWGYGYTF
-,many,TRBV3-1,TRBJ1-1,TGTGCCAGCAGCCAAGGGGGAAGGCGGGGGACAAGGAACACTGAAGCTTTCTTT,CASSQGGRRGTRNTEAFF
-,-,TRBV12-3/TRBV12-4,TRBJ1-3,TGTGCCAGCAGTTTCCCCCAGGCAGAAAACACCATATATTTT,CASSFPQAENTIYF
-,many,TRBV13,TRBJ2-1,TGTGCCAGCAGCCGCCCGGGAAACAATGAGCAGTTCTTC,CASSRPGNNEQFF
-,-,TRBV5-4,TRBJ1-2,TGTGCCAGCAGCTTGGAAGTGGGCGACTATGGCTACACCTTC,CASSLEVGDYGYTF
TRBD1,many,TRBV15,TRBJ1-4,TGTGCCACCAGCAGCGACAGGGCCCGTAATGAAAAACTGTTTTTT,CATSSDRARNEKLFF
-,-,TRBV19,TRBJ2-1,TGTGCCAGTAGTATGGGTCTTAGAAAAGTCTACAATGAGCAGTTCTTC,CASSMGLRKVYNEQFF
TRBD2,many,TRBV7-9,TRBJ2-7,TGTGCCATCCTGGGAGCGGGAGCCTACGAGCAGTACTTC,CAILGAGAYEQYF
-,many,TRBV12-3/TRBV12-4,TRBJ2-7,TGTGCCAGCAGTTTAGCCGGGACCACTAACTACGAGCAGTACTTC,CASSLAGTTNYEQYF
-,-,TRBV27,TRBJ2-7,TGTGCCAGCAGTTTTATGATAGGCAACTTCTTACCCGCGCAGTACTTC,CASSFMIGNFLPAQYF
-,-,TRBV4-3,TRBJ2-1,TGCGCCAGCAGCCAAGAAGGCGCTACTAGCTGGGGCAATGAGCAGTTCTTC,CASSQEGATSWGNEQFF
-,many,TRBV20-1,TRBJ2-7,TGCAGTGCTAGTAAGATGTCCTACGAGCAGTACTTC,CSASKMSYEQYF
-,few,TRBV7-9,TRBJ2-5,TGTGCCAGCAGCTTTCCGGGGATACCGACCCAGTACTTC,CASSFPGIPTQYF
-,-,TRBV6-5,TRBJ1-6,TGTGCCGGCAGTTATAGACCCTGGAACAGGGTATTATCTTCACCCCTCCACTTT,CAGSYRPWNRVLSSPLHF
-,-,TRBV20-1,TRBJ2-7,TGCAGTGCTAGAAAGGGGGGCGAGCAGTACTTC,CSARKGGEQYF
-,many,TRBV12-3/TRBV12-4,TRBJ2-1,TGTGCCAGCAGTTTACGGTGGGTAAACACATCCTACAATGAGCAGTTCTTC,CASSLRWVNTSYNEQFF
-,few,TRBV7-6,TRBJ1-2,TGTGCCAGCAGCCCAGGGGAGAATCCGAACTATGGCTACACCTTC,CASSPGENPNYGYTF
-,many,TRBV7-3,TRBJ2-1,TGTGCCAGCGGGTTAGGGACGAGCTCTTACAATGAGCAGTTCTTC,CASGLGTSSYNEQFF
TRBD1,many,TRBV6-1,TRBJ1-1,TGTGCCAGCAGTCTCCGGACAGGCGCTGGGACTGAAGCTTTCTTT,CASSLRTGAGTEAFF
-,-,TRBV27,TRBJ2-3,TGTGCCAGCAGTGCCCCTCGAGGGGGATTGAGCACAGATACGCAGTATTTT,CASSAPRGGLSTDTQYF
-,many,TRBV6-1,TRBJ2-1,TGTGCCAGCAGGCAACAGGGCAATGAGCAGTTCTTC,CASRQQGNEQFF
-,many,TRBV20-1,TRBJ1-3,TGCAGTGCTAGAGTGCGCTCTGGAAACACCATATATTTT,CSARVRSGNTIYF
TRBD2,-,TRBV6-1,TRBJ2-1,TGTGCCAGCAGTGAATCTCGGACTAGCGGGTTTTCCTACAATGAGCAGTTCTTC,CASSESRTSGFSYNEQFF
-,few,TRBV5-1,TRBJ1-5,TGCGCCAGCAGCTTGGGAGGGGCGAATCAGCACCAGCATTTT,CASSLGGANQHQHF
-,many,TRBV29-1,TRBJ1-1,TGCAGCGCCGCGGGACCGAACACTGAAGCTTTCTTT,CSAAGPNTEAFF